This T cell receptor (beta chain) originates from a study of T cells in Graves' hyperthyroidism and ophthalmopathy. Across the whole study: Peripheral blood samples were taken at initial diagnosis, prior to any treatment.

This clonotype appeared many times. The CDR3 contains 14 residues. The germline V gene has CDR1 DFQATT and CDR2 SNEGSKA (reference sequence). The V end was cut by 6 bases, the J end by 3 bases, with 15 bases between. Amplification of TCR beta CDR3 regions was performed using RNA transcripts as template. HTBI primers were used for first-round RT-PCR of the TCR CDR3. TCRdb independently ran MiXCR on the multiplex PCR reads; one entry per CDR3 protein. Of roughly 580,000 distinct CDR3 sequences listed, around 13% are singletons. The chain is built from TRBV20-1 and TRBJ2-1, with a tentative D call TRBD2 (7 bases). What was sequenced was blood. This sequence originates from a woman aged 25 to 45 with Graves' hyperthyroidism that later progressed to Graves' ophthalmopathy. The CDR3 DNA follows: TGCAGTGCGGAAAACAGGGAGGGCTACAATGAGCAGTTCTTC. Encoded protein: CSAENREGYNEQFF.